This T cell receptor beta chain was retrieved from a study of T cell responses to AZD1222 COVID-19 vaccine. General study findings and limits: The donors showed a predominance of white British ancestry and of females, with possible underestimation of clonal diversity. In all cases, repertoires were sampled only after the peak T cell response.

Germline CDR1 is SGDLS and CDR2 is YYNGEE. Trimming pared 0 bases from V and 4 bases from J, leaving 8 bases between. This CDR3 is 14 amino acids long. About this clone: The antigen remains unidentified.

Sequencing used immunoSEQ multiplex PCR; TCRdb keeps in-frame clones, though not all of them. Here the sample spans about 120,000 clones, about 87% being singletons. This TCR derives from an adult in good health. The chain uses TRBV9 and TRBJ1-5; D remains ambiguous. Sequenced here: peripheral blood, sampled on day 0 of AZD1222 vaccination. The CDR3 nucleotides are TGTGCCAGCAGCGTAGGGTTAGCAAATCAGCCCCAGCATTTT. Translation gives CASSVGLANQPQHF.